Listed below are T cell receptor beta chains from one sample, sequenced in a study of blood T cell repertoires in COVID-19. TCRdb's table, derived via immunoSEQ multiplex PCR, lists solely in-frame clones and lacks some. The profile shows about 200,000 clones, approximately 88% of them singletons. Sequenced sample: PBMCs or T cells enriched from blood (not recorded which). The receptors stem from a woman in her late teens or twenties who had recovered from COVID-19. Both conserved end residues are part of each CDR3. The order of the fields is clone size, J gene, V gene, D gene, CDR3 DNA, CDR3 protein. D genes are given only for firm matches. Clone size is shown for a subset of rows, as once, few, many or a class of expanded clone.

>-|TRBJ2-5|TRBV12-3/TRBV12-4|-
TGTGCCAGCAGTTTAGTCAGGTGGGAGACCCAGTACTTC
CASSLVRWETQYF
>-|TRBJ2-5|TRBV18|-
TGTGCCAGCTCACAGGGGAAAGAGACCCAGTACTTC
CASSQGKETQYF
>-|TRBJ1-2|TRBV3-1/TRBV3-2|-
TGTGCCAGCAGCCAAGGACTTTCGGTGGGGGGAGAGGGCTACACCTTC
CASSQGLSVGGEGYTF
>-|TRBJ1-1|TRBV29-1|-
TGCAGCGTTGAAGGGGGGGGTTGGACTGAAGCTTTCTTT
CSVEGGGWTEAFF
>-|TRBJ2-7|TRBV27|-
TGTGCCAGCAGTTTTGGGAGATCCGAGGGCGAGCAGTACTTC
CASSFGRSEGEQYF
>few|TRBJ1-2|TRBV27|TRBD1
TGTGCCAGCAGTTTACAGGGGGCCGCTAACTATGGCTACACCTTC
CASSLQGAANYGYTF
>-|TRBJ1-2|TRBV11-2|-
TGTGCCAGCAGCTCAATAAAAGGACCCTCGGGGGACTACACCTTC
CASSSIKGPSGDYTF
>-|TRBJ1-1|TRBV7-2|-
TGTGCCAGCAGCCTCCCCCCTGACAGGCGCGCGGCGAACACTGAAGCTTTCTTT
CASSLPPDRRAANTEAFF
>-|TRBJ2-1|TRBV19|-
TGTGCCAGTAGCCCTGTCGGGGTCTACTACAATGAGCAGTTCTTC
CASSPVGVYYNEQFF
>-|TRBJ2-3|TRBV5-1|-
TGCGCCAGCAGCGGTCAGGGCACAGATACGCAGTATTTT
CASSGQGTDTQYF
>-|TRBJ1-3|TRBV5-4|-
TGTGCCACCTTGGCCGGAGACTCTGGAAACACCATATATTTT
CATLAGDSGNTIYF
>-|TRBJ1-5|TRBV18|-
TGTGCCAGCTCACTGGCCCCTACAGGGATGGTCAATCAGCCCCAGCATTTT
CASSLAPTGMVNQPQHF
>-|TRBJ2-7|TRBV28|TRBD1
TGTGCCAGCAGTGTCAGCTACAGGGGAACCTACGAGCAGTACTTC
CASSVSYRGTYEQYF
>-|TRBJ2-3|TRBV10-3|TRBD2
TGTGCCATCAGTGACCGCGGGGGGGCCACAGATACGCAGTATTTT
CAISDRGGATDTQYF
>once|TRBJ1-5|TRBV28|TRBD1
TGTGCCAGCACCCCAGGGGGTAGCAATCAGCCCCAGCATTTT
CASTPGGSNQPQHF
>-|TRBJ2-1|TRBV19|TRBD2
TGTGCCAGTAGTATAGAGCGGGGGTACAATGAGCAGTTCTTC
CASSIERGYNEQFF
>-|TRBJ2-1|TRBV12-5|-
TGTGCTAGTGGTTTGGGCGGGGGCGCCTACAATGAGCAGTTCTTC
CASGLGGGAYNEQFF
>-|TRBJ2-3|TRBV10-3|TRBD2
TGTGCCATCAGTGGGGGCGGGGGGTCTCCCAGCACAGATACGCAGTATTTT
CAISGGGGSPSTDTQYF
>few|TRBJ2-4|TRBV6-5|TRBD2
TGTGCCAGCAAGTTCGGGGGGGCGGACATTCAGTACTTC
CASKFGGADIQYF
>-|TRBJ1-5|TRBV4-1|TRBD1
TGCGCCAGCAGCCAAGCCAGGGGGCCAGGGCAGCCCCAGCATTTT
CASSQARGPGQPQHF
>-|TRBJ1-1|TRBV3-1/TRBV3-2|-
TGTGCCAGCAGGGGGGTACAGGGACATGCCCAACCCAAAGCTTTCTTT
CASRGVQGHAQPKAFF
>-|TRBJ1-2|TRBV29-1|-
TGCAGCGTATCAGATGTGACAAACTATGGCTACACCTTC
CSVSDVTNYGYTF
>-|TRBJ1-6|TRBV19|TRBD1
TGTGCCAGTAGTATCCCGGGACAGGGTTATAATTCACCCCTCCACTTT
CASSIPGQGYNSPLHF
>-|TRBJ1-5|TRBV27|-
TGTGCCAGCAGTTTATCGGGGGCAAGCAATCAGCCCCAGCATTTT
CASSLSGASNQPQHF
>few|TRBJ1-4|TRBV7-9|TRBD1
TGTGCCAGCAGCTGGGGACAGACCTATAATGAAAAACTGTTTTTT
CASSWGQTYNEKLFF
>-|TRBJ1-1|TRBV3-1/TRBV3-2|TRBD1
TGTGCCAGCAGCCGACAGGGGGCGGATACTGAAGCTTTCTTT
CASSRQGADTEAFF
>-|TRBJ1-5|TRBV2|TRBD1
TGTGCCAGCAGTGGACAGGGGGCGTCTCAGCCCCAGCATTTT
CASSGQGASQPQHF
>-|TRBJ2-7|TRBV30|TRBD1
TGTGCCTGGAGTGAAGGACAGGTGGTCTACGAGCAGTACTTC
CAWSEGQVVYEQYF
>-|TRBJ1-2|TRBV5-6|TRBD1
TGTGCCAGCAGCGAAGGGGGCGACTATGGCTACACCTTC
CASSEGGDYGYTF
>-|TRBJ1-3|TRBV19|-
TGTGCCAGTAGTATACTCGGCACCATATATTTT
CASSILGTIYF
>-|TRBJ1-1|TRBV11-2|TRBD1
TGTGCCAGCAGCTCAAGGACAGGGGCGATGAACACTGAAGCTTTCTTT
CASSSRTGAMNTEAFF
>-|TRBJ2-3|TRBV13|-
TGTGCCAGCAGCTTCGGGACTGCCAGAGGCACGCAGTATTTT
CASSFGTARGTQYF
>-|TRBJ1-5|TRBV6-1|-
TGTGCCAGCAGTGAAGCGTCCGCAGGACAGCCCCAGCATTTT
CASSEASAGQPQHF
>-|TRBJ1-5|TRBV4-1|TRBD1
TGCGCCAGCAGCCAAGTACAGGGGGCTGGGGGCAATCAGCCCCAGCATTTT
CASSQVQGAGGNQPQHF
>-|TRBJ2-7|TRBV5-1|TRBD1
TGCGCCAGCAGCACAGACAGGGGGTACGAGCAGTACTTC
CASSTDRGYEQYF
>-|TRBJ2-3|TRBV2|TRBD2
TGTGCCAGCAGTGAGGGTCTGGGGGGGATAACAGATACGCAGTATTTT
CASSEGLGGITDTQYF